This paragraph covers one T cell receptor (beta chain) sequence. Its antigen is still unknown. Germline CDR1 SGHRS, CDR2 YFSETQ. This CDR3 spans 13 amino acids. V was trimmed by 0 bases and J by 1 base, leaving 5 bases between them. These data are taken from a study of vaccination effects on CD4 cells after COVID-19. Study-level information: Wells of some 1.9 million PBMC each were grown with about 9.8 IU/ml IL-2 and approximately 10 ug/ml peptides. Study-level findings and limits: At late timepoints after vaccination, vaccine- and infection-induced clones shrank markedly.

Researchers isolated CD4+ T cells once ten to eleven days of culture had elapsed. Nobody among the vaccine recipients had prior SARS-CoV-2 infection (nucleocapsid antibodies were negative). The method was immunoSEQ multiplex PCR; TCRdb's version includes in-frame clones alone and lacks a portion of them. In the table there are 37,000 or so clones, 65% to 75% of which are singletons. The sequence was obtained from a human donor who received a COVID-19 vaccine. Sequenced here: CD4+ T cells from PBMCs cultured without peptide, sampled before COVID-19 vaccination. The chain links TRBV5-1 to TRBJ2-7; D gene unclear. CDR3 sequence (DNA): TGCGCCAGCAGCTTGGACATTTCCTACGAGCAGTACTTC. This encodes CASSLDISYEQYF.